The 19 T cell receptor beta chains presented below share a single source sample, sequenced in a study of blood T cells in healthy people across ages. Through a sample-barcoded 5' primer and a J-beta primer mix, a second PCR was run for roughly 7 to 11 cycles. TCRdb re-called the 5' RACE reads through MiXCR, storing one row per CDR3 protein. The table records 1.8 million or so distinct CDR3 sequences, 39% of them present only once. The sample comprised blood. These receptor sequences come from a human donor in good health.

This clonotype was counted a single time. J is TRBJ2-7 and V is TRBV20-1, with 7 positions matching TRBD1. The CDR3 is made up of 14 amino acids. CDR1 and CDR2 (germline): DFQATT, SNEGSKA (reference sequence). Trimming cost V 2 bases and J 4 bases; bases outside gene matches: 8. The CDR3 DNA reads TGCAGTGCTAGAATACCGGGACAGCCGTACGAGCAGTACTTC. This gives the protein CSARIPGQPYEQYF.

The chain joins TRBV6-1 to TRBJ1-6; unclear D gene. This CDR3 contains 16 residues. Germline values: CDR1 MNHNS, CDR2 SASEGT. The V gene lost 1 base and the J gene lost 9 bases, with 16 bases spanning the gap. For the CDR3, the DNA is TGTGCCAGCAGTGAAGTAGCCGCCGGGAGTGGTTCACCCCTCCACTTT. This encodes CASSEVAAGSGSPLHF.

In this sample, this clonotype turned up a few times. The chain combines TRBV4-3 with TRBJ2-3; 7 bases fit TRBD1. Germline V CDR1 and CDR2: LGHNA, YSLEER. The CDR3 has 16 amino acids. With 1 base clipped from V and 6 bases from J, the junction kept 10 bases outside the gene matches. Written as DNA, the CDR3 is TGCGCCAGCAGCCAAGGACGCGGACAGGTCCAGGATACGCAGTATTTT. This translates into CASSQGRGQVQDTQYF.

This sequence joins TRBV12-3 or TRBV12-4 and TRBJ1-2, with a weak D call TRBD1 (6 bases). The CDR3 extends over 12 amino acids. V shed 7 bases and J shed 5 bases, with 11 bases lying between them. Here the CDR3 reads CASNQQGYGYTF. In DNA form, the CDR3 reads TGTGCCAGCAATCAGCAGGGGTATGGCTACACCTTC.

The chain recombines TRBV7-2 with TRBJ2-5; D gene uncertain. Per the germline V gene, CDR1 is SGHTA and CDR2 is FQGNSA. This CDR3 comprises 13 residues. Trimming removed 1 base at V and 7 bases at J, with 10 bases between. The CDR3 here is CASSLEAQVTQYF. The CDR3 bases are TGTGCCAGCAGCTTAGAGGCGCAGGTGACCCAGTACTTC. The variable domain in full, completed from reference TRBV7-2 and TRBJ2-5, reads GAGVSQSPSNKVTEKGKDVELRCDPISGHTALYWYRQSLGQGLEFLIYFQGNSAPDKSGLPSDRFSAERTGGSVSTLTIQRTQQEDSAVYLCASSLEAQVTQYFGPGTRLLVL.

The chain links TRBV20-1 to TRBJ2-6; D call uncertain. Germline CDR1 and CDR2: DFQATT and SNEGSKA (reference sequence). The CDR3 runs 13 residues. V gave up 3 bases and J gave up 4 bases, with 7 bases separating them. The CDR3 DNA follows: TGCAGTGCTAGCGAGACGGGGGCCAACGTCCTGACTTTC. It encodes CSASETGANVLTF.

This clonotype was recorded a few times. The chain combines TRBV4-3 with TRBJ2-3; D call uncertain. Germline CDR1 and CDR2: LGHNA and YSLEER. The CDR3 length is 16 residues. Trimming took 0 bases from V and 4 from J, leaving 14 bases between them. In nucleotides, the CDR3 is TGCGCCAGCAGCCAAGATTTAGTTCTAGGTGCAGATACGCAGTATTTT. Its translation is CASSQDLVLGADTQYF.

Only a few counts were recorded for this clonotype. The chain combines TRBV20-1 with TRBJ1-4; D gene ambiguous. Trimming took off 0 bases at V and 8 bases at J, with 16 bases between the two ends. Germline lookup yields CDR1 DFQATT and CDR2 SNEGSKA (reference sequence). This CDR3 comprises 15 residues. The CDR3 protein is CSARDPADLREKLFF. The DNA for the CDR3 is TGCAGTGCTAGAGATCCGGCAGACCTTAGGGAAAAACTGTTTTTT.

This chain connects TRBV27 to TRBJ2-6, with D possibly matching TRBD1 (7 bases). This CDR3 has 18 residues. Germline V gene sequence: CDR1 MNHEY, CDR2 SMNVEV (reference sequence). V lost 1 base and J lost 1, with 14 bases in between. The CDR3 sequence: CASSLFRRGVSGANVLTF. The CDR3 coding sequence is TGTGCCAGCAGTTTATTCCGCAGGGGGGTATCTGGGGCCAACGTCCTGACTTTC.

In this sample, this clonotype turned up many times. The chain couples TRBV6-5 to TRBJ2-5; TRBD1 agrees at 8 bases. The CDR3 totals 11 residues. Germline V gene data show CDR1 as MNHEY and CDR2 as SVGAGI. V lost 6 bases, J lost 11 bases, and 5 bases stayed unmatched. The CDR3 protein is CASSVGQEQYF. CDR3 in DNA: TGTGCCAGCAGCGTGGGACAGGAGCAGTACTTC.

The rearrangement links TRBV6-5 to TRBJ1-5; TRBD1 aligns across 7 bases. Per germline, CDR1 MNHEY and CDR2 SVGAGI. The CDR3 totals 19 residues. The ends lost 2 bases at V and 5 bases at J; junction bases unmatched: 18. CDR3: CASSYDMRQGISDDQPQHF. The CDR3 DNA reads TGTGCCAGCAGTTACGATATGAGACAGGGTATCAGCGATGATCAGCCCCAGCATTTT.

This clonotype was recorded many times. The rearrangement uses TRBV4-1 and TRBJ2-3, with D possibly being TRBD2 (5 bases). CDR1 is MGHRA, CDR2 YSYEKL, per germline. V lost 5 bases and J 3 bases, leaving 15 bases between the germline ends. CDR3 size: 15 residues. The CDR3 nucleotides are TGCGCCAGCAGCGTTAGCGTTAAGGAAACAGATACGCAGTATTTT. Translated: CASSVSVKETDTQYF.

This clonotype came up once. At one boundary the junction diverges from the germline segment, which might be a read error. V and J are TRBV12-3 or TRBV12-4 and TRBJ2-4, with no clear D. The CDR3 extends over 15 amino acids. The CDR3 nucleotides read TGTGCCAGCAGTTTAAGGGAAAGAGCCAGAAACATTCAGTACTTC. Translated: CASSLRERARNIQYF.

The chain recombines TRBV4-3 with TRBJ1-4; 10 nucleotides match TRBD1. Germline V gene sequence: CDR1 LGHNA, CDR2 YSLEER. V lost 6 bases and J lost 5; bases outside the gene matches: 6. The CDR3 loop spans 15 amino acids. CDR3 residues: CASSRQGASNEKLFF. CDR3 sequence (DNA): TGCGCCAGCAGTAGACAGGGGGCCTCCAATGAAAAACTGTTTTTT.

As regards this clonotype: A much larger clone differs by one base, so this may be a read error. This chain uses TRBV7-2 with TRBJ2-5; TRBD2 aligns across 9 bases. The CDR3 is made up of 15 amino acids. CDR1 and CDR2 from the germline V gene are SGHTA and FQGNSA. Losses at the gene ends were 3 bases for V and 11 bases for J; bases not matched to a gene: 13. CDR3 bases: TGTGCCAGCAGCTTCTCGGCGGGGGGGCACAATGAGCAGTACTTC. This gives the protein CASSFSAGGHNEQYF.

The rearrangement joins TRBV27 to TRBJ2-3, with 10 bases identical to TRBD2. The V and J ends lost 5 bases and 6 bases, in that order; junction bases with no gene match: 11. The CDR3 spans 16 residues. The germline gives CDR1 MNHEY, CDR2 SMNVEV (reference sequence). The CDR3 DNA sequence: TGTGCCAGCAGTCTAATAAAGCGGGGGGGCCAGGATACGCAGTATTTT. It encodes CASSLIKRGGQDTQYF.

The V call is TRBV7-2, the J call TRBJ2-5; D not resolved. The CDR3 spans 15 residues. Trimming took off 5 bases at V and 4 bases at J, with 17 bases between the two ends. Germline loops: CDR1 SGHTA, CDR2 FQGNSA. The CDR3 spells CASSILFGVGETQYF. The CDR3 nucleotides read TGTGCCAGCAGCATCCTTTTTGGGGTAGGAGAGACCCAGTACTTC.

The rearrangement uses TRBV6-6 and TRBJ1-5, with a tentative D call TRBD1 (5 bases). V lost 5 bases and J lost 0, with 11 bases in between. The germline V gene has CDR1 MNHNY and CDR2 SVGAGI (reference sequence). This CDR3 comprises 15 residues. CDR3 residues: CASSQGPVSNQPQHF. CDR3 sequence (DNA): TGTGCCAGCAGTCAGGGACCGGTTAGCAATCAGCCCCAGCATTTT.

This clonotype was counted only a few times. This chain joins TRBV4-2 and TRBJ2-7, with 8 bases aligning to TRBD2. The CDR3 length is 14 residues. Germline CDR1 and CDR2: LGHNA and YNFKEQ. J lost 3 bases, V lost 4 bases, and 5 bases had no gene match. The CDR3 sequence is CASSLRGGNYEQYF. The CDR3 coding sequence is TGTGCCAGCAGCCTTCGGGGGGGGAACTACGAGCAGTACTTC.